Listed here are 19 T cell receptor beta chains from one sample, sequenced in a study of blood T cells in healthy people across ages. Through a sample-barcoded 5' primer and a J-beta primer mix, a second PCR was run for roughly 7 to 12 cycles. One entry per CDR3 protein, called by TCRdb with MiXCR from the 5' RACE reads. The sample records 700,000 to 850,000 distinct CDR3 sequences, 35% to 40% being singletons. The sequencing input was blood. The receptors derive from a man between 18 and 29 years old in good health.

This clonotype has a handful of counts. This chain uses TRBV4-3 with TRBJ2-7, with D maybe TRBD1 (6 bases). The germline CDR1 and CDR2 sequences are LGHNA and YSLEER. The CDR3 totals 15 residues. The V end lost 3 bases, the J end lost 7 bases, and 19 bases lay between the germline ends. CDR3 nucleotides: TGCGCCAGCAGCCAGGGATTATACAGGGATAATGAGCAGTACTTC. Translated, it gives CASSQGLYRDNEQYF.

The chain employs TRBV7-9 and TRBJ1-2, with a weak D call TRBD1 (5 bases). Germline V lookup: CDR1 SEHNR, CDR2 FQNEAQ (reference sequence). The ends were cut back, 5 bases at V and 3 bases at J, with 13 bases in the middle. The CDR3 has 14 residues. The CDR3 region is CASSPYVGDYGYTF. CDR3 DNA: TGTGCCAGCAGCCCCTACGTAGGGGACTATGGCTACACCTTC.

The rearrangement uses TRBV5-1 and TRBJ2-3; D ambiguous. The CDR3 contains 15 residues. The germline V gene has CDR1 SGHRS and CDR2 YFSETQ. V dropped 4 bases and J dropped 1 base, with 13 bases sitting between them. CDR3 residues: CASSPFGVGTDTQYF. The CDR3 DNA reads TGCGCCAGCAGCCCCTTTGGAGTGGGCACAGATACGCAGTATTTT.

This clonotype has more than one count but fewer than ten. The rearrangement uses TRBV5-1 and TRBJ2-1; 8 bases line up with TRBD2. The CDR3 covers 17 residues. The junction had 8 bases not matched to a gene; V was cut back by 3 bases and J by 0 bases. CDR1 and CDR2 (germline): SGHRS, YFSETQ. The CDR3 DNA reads TGCGCCAGCAGCTCGTCGGGCGGGGGGAGCTCCTACAATGAGCAGTTCTTC. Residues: CASSSSGGGSSYNEQFF.

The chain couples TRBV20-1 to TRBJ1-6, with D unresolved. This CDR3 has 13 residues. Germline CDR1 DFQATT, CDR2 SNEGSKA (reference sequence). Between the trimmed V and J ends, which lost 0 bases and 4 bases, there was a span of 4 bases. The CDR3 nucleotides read TGCAGTGCTAGAGAACGGTATAATTCACCCCTCCACTTT. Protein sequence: CSARERYNSPLHF.

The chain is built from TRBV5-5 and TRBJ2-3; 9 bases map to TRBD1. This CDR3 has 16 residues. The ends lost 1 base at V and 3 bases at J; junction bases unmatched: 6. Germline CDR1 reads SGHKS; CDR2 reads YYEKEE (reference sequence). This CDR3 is CASSLSHRGRTDTQYF. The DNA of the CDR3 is TGTGCCAGCAGCTTGTCACACAGGGGGCGGACAGATACGCAGTATTTT.

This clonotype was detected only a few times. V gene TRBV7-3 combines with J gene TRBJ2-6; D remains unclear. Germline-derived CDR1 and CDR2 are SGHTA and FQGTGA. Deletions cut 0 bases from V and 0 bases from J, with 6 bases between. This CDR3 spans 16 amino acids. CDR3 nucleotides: TGTGCCAGCAGCTTAACGGGGAACTCTGGGGCCAACGTCCTGACTTTC. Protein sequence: CASSLTGNSGANVLTF.

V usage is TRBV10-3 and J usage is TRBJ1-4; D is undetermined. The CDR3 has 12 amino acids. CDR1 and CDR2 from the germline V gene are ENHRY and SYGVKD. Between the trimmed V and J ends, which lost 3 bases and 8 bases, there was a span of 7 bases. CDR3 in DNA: TGTGCCATCAGTGAAGAACAAGAAAAACTGTTTTTT. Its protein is CAISEEQEKLFF.

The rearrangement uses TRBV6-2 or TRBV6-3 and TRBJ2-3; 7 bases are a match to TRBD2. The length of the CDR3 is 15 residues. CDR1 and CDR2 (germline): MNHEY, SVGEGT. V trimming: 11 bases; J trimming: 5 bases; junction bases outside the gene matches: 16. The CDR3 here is CAAPPLAGEGDTQYF. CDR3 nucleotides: TGTGCCGCTCCACCCCTCGCGGGGGAGGGAGATACGCAGTATTTT.

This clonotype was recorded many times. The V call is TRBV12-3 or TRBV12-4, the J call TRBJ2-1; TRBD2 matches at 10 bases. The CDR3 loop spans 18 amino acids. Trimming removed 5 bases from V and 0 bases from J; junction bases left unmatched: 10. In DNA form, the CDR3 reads TGTGCCAGCAGTCACACAACTAGCGGGGTCAGCTCCTACAATGAGCAGTTCTTC. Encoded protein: CASSHTTSGVSSYNEQFF.

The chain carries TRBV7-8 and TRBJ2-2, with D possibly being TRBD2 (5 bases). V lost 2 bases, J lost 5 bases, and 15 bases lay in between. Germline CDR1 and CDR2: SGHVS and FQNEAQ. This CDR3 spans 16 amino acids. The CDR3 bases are TGTGCCAGCAGCTTATCCGGGGTTGGGGATACCGGGGAGCTGTTTTTT. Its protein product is CASSLSGVGDTGELFF.

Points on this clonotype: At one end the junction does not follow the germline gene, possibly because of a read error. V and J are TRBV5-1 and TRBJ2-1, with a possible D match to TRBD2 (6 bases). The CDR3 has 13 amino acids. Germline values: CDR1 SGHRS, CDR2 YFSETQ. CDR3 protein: CAGSPIAVNEQFF. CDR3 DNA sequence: TGCGCCGGCAGCCCAATAGCGGTAAATGAGCAGTTCTTC.

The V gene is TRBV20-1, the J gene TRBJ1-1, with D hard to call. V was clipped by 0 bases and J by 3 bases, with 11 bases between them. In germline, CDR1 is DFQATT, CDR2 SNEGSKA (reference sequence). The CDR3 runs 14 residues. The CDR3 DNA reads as TGCAGTGCTAGAGATTCCTTCTCGGACACTGAAGCTTTCTTT. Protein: CSARDSFSDTEAFF.

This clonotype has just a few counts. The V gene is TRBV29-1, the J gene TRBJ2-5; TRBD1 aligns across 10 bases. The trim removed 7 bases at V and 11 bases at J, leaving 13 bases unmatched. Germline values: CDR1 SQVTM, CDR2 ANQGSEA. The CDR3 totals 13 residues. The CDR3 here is CSAGTGENNEQYF. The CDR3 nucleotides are TGCAGCGCTGGGACAGGGGAAAACAATGAGCAGTACTTC.

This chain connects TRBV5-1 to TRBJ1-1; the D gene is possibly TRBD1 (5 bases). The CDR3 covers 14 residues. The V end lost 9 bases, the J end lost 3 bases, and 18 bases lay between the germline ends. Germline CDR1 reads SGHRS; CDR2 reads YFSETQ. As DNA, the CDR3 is TGCGCCACCTCATCATCAGGGAGGGACACTGAAGCTTTCTTT. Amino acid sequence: CATSSSGRDTEAFF.

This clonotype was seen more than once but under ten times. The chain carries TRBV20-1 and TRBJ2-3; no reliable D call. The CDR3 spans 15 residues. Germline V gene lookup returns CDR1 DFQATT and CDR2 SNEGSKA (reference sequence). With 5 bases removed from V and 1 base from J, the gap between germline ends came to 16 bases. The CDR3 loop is CSAGSRHVGTDTQYF. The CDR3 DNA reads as TGCAGTGCTGGGTCCCGGCATGTCGGCACAGATACGCAGTATTTT.

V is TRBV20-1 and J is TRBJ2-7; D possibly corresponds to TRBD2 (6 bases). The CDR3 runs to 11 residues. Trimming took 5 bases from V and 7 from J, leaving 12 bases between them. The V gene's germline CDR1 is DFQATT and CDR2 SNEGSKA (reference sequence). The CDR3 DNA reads TGCAGTGCTGGCGGGGTAGATGAGCAGTACTTC. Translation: CSAGGVDEQYF.

The CDR3 loop reads CASSQKRWTTGELFF. CDR3 DNA sequence: TGTGCCAGCAGCCAGAAACGATGGACCACCGGGGAGCTGTTTTTT. This chain links TRBV3-1 with TRBJ2-2; D call uncertain. V lost 3 bases and J 4 bases, leaving 12 bases between the germline ends. CDR3 size: 15 residues. CDR1 LGHDT and CDR2 YNNKEL come from the germline V gene (reference sequence).

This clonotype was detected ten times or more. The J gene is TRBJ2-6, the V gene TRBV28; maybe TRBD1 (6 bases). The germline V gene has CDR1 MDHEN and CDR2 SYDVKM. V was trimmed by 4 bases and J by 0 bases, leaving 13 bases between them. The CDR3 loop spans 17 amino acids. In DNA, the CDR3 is TGTGCCAGCAGTTCGGCAGGGGAATTCTCTGGGGCCAACGTCCTGACTTTC. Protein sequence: CASSSAGEFSGANVLTF.